This T cell receptor (beta chain) was identified during a study of blood T cells in healthy people across ages. Overall study findings and caveats: Age showed a roughly linear inverse relationship with TCR beta diversity per million T cells.

Trimming took off 5 bases at V and 7 bases at J, with 14 bases between the two ends. The CDR3 totals 13 residues. Germline CDR1 reads MNHNS; CDR2 reads SASEGT. For the second PCR, which ran for roughly 6 to 12 cycles, a sample-barcoded 5' primer and a J-beta primer mix were used. In TCRdb, the 5' RACE reads were re-called with MiXCR into one record per CDR3 protein. The sample yields 1.5 million to 2 million distinct CDR3 sequences, approximately 39% seen once. Comments on this clonotype: Its specificity is not known.

The V and J genes are TRBV6-1 and TRBJ1-1, with D uncertain. This clonotype was obtained from a human donor in good health. Sequencing input: blood. CDR3 amino acids: CASSLTDQREAFF. The CDR3 nucleotides are TGTGCCAGCAGTCTAACCGACCAACGTGAAGCTTTCTTT.